Listed here are 20 T cell receptor beta chains from one sample, sequenced in a study of blood T cell repertoires in COVID-19. The table came from immunoSEQ multiplex PCR; TCRdb's copy has only in-frame clones and leaves some out. The sample has around 68,000 clones, around 86% seen once; the top ten hold around 12%. The sequencing input was peripheral blood. The receptors stem from a human donor in a cohort sampled during active COVID-19.

The chain combines TRBV11-2 with TRBJ1-2; D possibly corresponds to TRBD1 (6 bases). This CDR3 contains 14 residues. Trimming pared 5 bases from V and 5 bases from J, leaving 15 bases between. CDR1 and CDR2 from the germline V gene are SGHAT and FQNNGV. CDR3 nucleotide sequence: TGTGCCAGCAGCCCAGCGGGGGGGCTGTATGGCTACACCTTC. Protein sequence: CASSPAGGLYGYTF.

Turning to this clone: The sample contains more than one DNA sequence encoding this CDR3. CDR3 protein: CASSLGPLEVYGYTF. CDR3 bases: TGCGCCAGCAGCTTGGGCCCGCTAGAAGTGTACGGCTACACCTTC. The V call is TRBV5-1, the J call TRBJ1-2; D is ambiguous. The germline V gene has CDR1 SGHRS and CDR2 YFSETQ. V was shortened by 0 bases and J by 8 bases, with 17 bases between the two germline ends. The CDR3 totals 15 residues.

The gene calls are TRBV5-1 and TRBJ1-4; unclear D gene. Trimming cost V 0 bases and J 7 bases, with 19 bases left between them. Germline assignment: CDR1 SGHRS and CDR2 YFSETQ. The CDR3 totals 17 residues. The chain's CDR3 is CASSLAKAGTWGEKLFF. CDR3 sequence (DNA): TGCGCCAGCAGCTTGGCCAAAGCGGGCACCTGGGGTGAAAAACTGTTTTTT.

The chain carries TRBV28 and TRBJ1-5; possibly TRBD1 for D (5 bases). The ends were cut back, 7 bases at V and 4 bases at J, with 14 bases in the middle. The germline V gene encodes CDR1 MDHEN and CDR2 SYDVKM. The CDR3 has 14 residues. This CDR3 reads CASMDTLSNQPQHF. CDR3 DNA: TGTGCCAGCATGGACACCTTAAGTAATCAGCCCCAGCATTTT.

J is TRBJ2-7 and V is TRBV5-1; maybe TRBD1 (6 bases). Looked up from germline, CDR1 is SGHRS and CDR2 is YFSETQ. Trimming shortened V by 0 bases and J by 1 base, and 8 bases separated the two germline ends. This CDR3 region has 14 residues. The CDR3 here is CASSLGGLSYEQYV. The CDR3 DNA reads TGCGCCAGCAGCTTGGGGGGGCTATCCTACGAGCAGTACGTC.

The gene calls are TRBV5-1 and TRBJ1-2, with 7 positions matching TRBD1. CDR1 and CDR2 from the germline V gene are SGHRS and YFSETQ. This CDR3 contains 13 residues. After removal of 1 base from V and 7 bases from J, the junction contained 4 bases not matched to a gene. In DNA, the CDR3 is TGCGCCAGCAGCTTGAAAGGGGGCGCTGGCTACACCTTC. Its protein is CASSLKGGAGYTF. Full variable domain (rest looked up from reference TRBV5-1 and TRBJ1-2): KAGVTQTPRYLIKTRGQQVTLSCSPISGHRSVSWYQQTPGQGLQFLFEYFSETQRNKGNFPGRFSGRQFSNSRSEMNVSTLELGDSALYLCASSLKGGAGYTFGSGTRLTVV.

This clone has only one observation. The V call is TRBV3-1 (or the pseudogene TRBV3-2), the J call TRBJ2-7; no firm D call. Trimming shortened V by 1 base and J by 6 bases, and 16 bases separated the two germline ends. Germline values: CDR1 LGHDT, CDR2 YNNKEL (reference sequence). There are 15 residues in the CDR3. CDR3 residues: CASSQGPLMSGEQYF. The DNA for the CDR3 is TGTGCCAGCAGCCAAGGGCCCTTGATGTCGGGCGAGCAGTACTTC.

The V and J genes are TRBV6-2 or TRBV6-3 and TRBJ2-2; TRBD2 agrees at 10 bases. The germline V gene encodes CDR1 MNHEY and CDR2 SVGEGT. Trimming removed 6 bases from V and 4 bases from J; junction bases left unmatched: 11. The CDR3 spans 17 residues. For the CDR3, the DNA is TGTGCCAGCAGCTCCGCCTCGGGACTAGCGAGCACCGGGGAGCTGTTTTTT. Translation gives CASSSASGLASTGELFF.

The genes are TRBV11-3 and TRBJ2-3, with a possible D match to TRBD1 (5 bases). V lost 5 bases to trimming and J lost 2 bases, with 14 bases between them. The CDR3 loop spans 15 amino acids. Looked up from germline, CDR1 is SGHNT and CDR2 is YENEEA. The CDR3: CASSKGMVVTDTQYF. The CDR3 DNA reads as TGTGCCAGCAGCAAGGGGATGGTAGTCACAGATACGCAGTATTTT.

The table lists this clone with a count of one. This chain joins TRBV3-1 (or the pseudogene TRBV3-2) and TRBJ1-2, with 9 bases that match TRBD1. Losses at the gene ends were 5 bases for V and 4 bases for J; bases not matched to a gene: 8. The CDR3 runs 15 residues. Germline V gives CDR1 LGHDT, CDR2 YNNKEL (reference sequence). The chain's CDR3 is CASSTRTGVGYGYTF. CDR3 DNA: TGTGCCAGCAGCACCCGGACAGGGGTGGGCTATGGCTACACCTTC.

The V and J genes are TRBV7-2 and TRBJ2-2; D unclear. The V gene's germline CDR1 is SGHTA and CDR2 FQGNSA. V lost 6 bases, J lost 6 bases, and 29 bases lay in between. The CDR3 covers 19 residues. The chain's CDR3 is CASSSPGLLSDLGSGELFF. CDR3 DNA: TGTGCCAGCAGTTCCCCCGGCCTCCTTTCCGACCTAGGTTCCGGGGAGCTGTTTTTT. Looking up the rest from reference TRBV7-2 and TRBJ2-2 gives the full variable domain: GAGVSQSPSNKVTEKGKDVELRCDPISGHTALYWYRQSLGQGLEFLIYFQGNSAPDKSGLPSDRFSAERTGGSVSTLTIQRTQQEDSAVYLCASSSPGLLSDLGSGELFFGEGSRLTVL.

This clone appeared a few times. The chain employs TRBV30 and TRBJ1-2; no definite D call. Germline CDR1 GTSNPN, CDR2 SVGIG (reference sequence). The CDR3 has 15 amino acids. Deletions cut 0 bases from V and 1 base from J, with 12 bases between. The chain's CDR3 is CAWSVGRRDNYGYTF. The DNA of the CDR3 is TGTGCCTGGAGTGTAGGGCGGAGGGATAACTATGGCTACACCTTC.

The J gene is TRBJ2-5, the V gene TRBV5-1, with a possible D match to TRBD1 (6 bases). This CDR3 contains 14 residues. The germline gives CDR1 SGHRS, CDR2 YFSETQ. Trimming removed 6 bases from V and 3 bases from J, with 15 bases in between. The CDR3 DNA reads TGCGCCAGCAACACACAGGGATCGGAAGAGACCCAGTACTTC. It specifies CASNTQGSEETQYF.

This clone has a handful of counts. The chain combines TRBV6-4 with TRBJ1-6, with D possibly TRBD1 on 5 matching bases. This CDR3 comprises 15 residues. In germline, CDR1 is MRHNA, CDR2 SNTAGT. Trimming took off 6 bases at V and 7 bases at J, with 16 bases between the two ends. This CDR3 reads CASSSSDTGNSPLHF. In nucleotides, the CDR3 is TGTGCCAGCAGCTCCTCGGACACCGGGAATTCACCCCTCCACTTT.

This clone was detected once. The CDR3 DNA follows: TGTGCCAGCAGTTACTCGTCGACTGCCACAGATACGCAGTATTTT. It encodes CASSYSSTATDTQYF. The rearrangement uses TRBV6-5 and TRBJ2-3; no definite D call. Germline V gives CDR1 MNHEY, CDR2 SVGAGI. Between the trimmed V and J ends, which lost 0 bases and 2 bases, there was a span of 9 bases. CDR3 size: 15 residues.

This clone was observed once. V is TRBV5-4 and J is TRBJ1-1; D not certain. Germline V CDR1 and CDR2: SGHNT, YYREEE (reference sequence). The CDR3 spans 13 residues. V was trimmed by 9 bases and J by 4 bases, leaving 16 bases between them. Here the CDR3 DNA reads TGTGCCACCGCCGGGAGTATCTCCACTGAAGCTTTCTTT. It encodes CATAGSISTEAFF.

The chain carries TRBV19 and TRBJ2-3; the D gene is possibly TRBD2 (6 bases). V dropped 10 bases and J dropped 2 bases, with 19 bases sitting between them. Germline values: CDR1 LNHDA, CDR2 SQIVND (reference sequence). CDR3 length equals 15 residues. CDR3 nucleotide sequence: TGTGCCACGAGCGGGTCGAGGGCTTTCACAGATACGCAGTATTTT. As protein: CATSGSRAFTDTQYF.

This clone was seen ten or more times. The chain combines TRBV6-1 with TRBJ2-2; 7 bases match TRBD1. CDR1 is MNHNS and CDR2 is SASEGT in the germline V gene. CDR3 length: 14 amino acids. V was clipped by 2 bases and J by 6 bases; unmatched bases: 3. In DNA, the CDR3 is TGTGCCAGCAGTGAACTTCAGGGGGCCGGGGAGCTGTTTTTT. Translated: CASSELQGAGELFF.

The chain has TRBV5-8 and TRBJ2-1, with 11 bases matching TRBD2. V shed 4 bases, J shed 0 bases, and the junction held 12 bases outside the gene matches. The CDR3 sequence is 19 residues long. Germline values: CDR1 SGHTS, CDR2 YDEGEE. In nucleotides, the CDR3 is TGTGCCAGCAGCGGCGGGGTAGCGGGGGGGCCGAGCTCCTACAATGAGCAGTTCTTC. It specifies CASSGGVAGGPSSYNEQFF.

This chain links TRBV4-1 with TRBJ2-2; D may be TRBD2 (6 bases). The ends were cut back, 0 bases at V and 0 bases at J, with 14 bases in the middle. The CDR3 is 18 amino acids. Germline V gives CDR1 MGHRA, CDR2 YSYEKL. The CDR3 protein is CASSQDGTGVANTGELFF. The CDR3 DNA sequence: TGCGCCAGCAGCCAAGACGGGACTGGCGTAGCGAACACCGGGGAGCTGTTTTTT.